Below are 12 T cell receptor beta chains sequenced from a single sample in a study of blood T cell repertoires in COVID-19. The assay was immunoSEQ multiplex PCR, and TCRdb's table has in-frame clones only and misses some. Seen here are around 300,000 clones, about nine tenths observed once, and the top ten hold roughly 6%. Sequencing used peripheral blood. Source of these receptors: a woman aged 45-65 years with COVID-19, enrolled during active disease.

The chain employs TRBV6-5 and TRBJ2-1, with 11 bases lining up with TRBD2. Losses at the gene ends were 2 bases for V and 6 bases for J; bases not matched to a gene: 6. This CDR3 region has 16 residues. From germline, CDR1 is MNHEY and CDR2 SVGAGI. The CDR3 sequence: CASSYLPTSGTNEQFF. The CDR3 DNA sequence: TGTGCCAGCAGTTACCTCCCGACTAGCGGGACCAATGAGCAGTTCTTC.

V and J are TRBV19 and TRBJ2-7; 9 bases agree with TRBD2. J was trimmed by 3 bases and V by 8 bases; bases with no gene match: 11. The CDR3 runs to 15 residues. Germline values: CDR1 LNHDA, CDR2 SQIVND (reference sequence). CDR3 DNA: TGTGCCAGTGGCCCCGTTTCTAGCGGGATCTACGAGCAGTACTTC. This gives the protein CASGPVSSGIYEQYF.

Only one count was recorded for this clone. The chain recombines TRBV29-1 with TRBJ2-7; 11 bases align to TRBD2. Germline V gives CDR1 SQVTM, CDR2 ANQGSEA. The CDR3 length is 16 residues. With 1 base clipped from V and 3 bases from J, the junction kept 8 bases outside the gene matches. CDR3 in DNA: TGCAGCGTTGAAGGAACGACGGGACTAGCGGTCTACGAGCAGTACTTC. This gives the protein CSVEGTTGLAVYEQYF.

The V and J genes are TRBV18 and TRBJ2-6; 7 positions match TRBD1. The CDR3 sequence is 18 residues long. CDR1 and CDR2 (germline): KGHSH, LQKENI. With V trimmed by 0 bases and J by 0 bases, 5 bases remained unmatched. CDR3 loop: CASSPPVGQSSGANVLTF. For the CDR3, the DNA is TGTGCCAGCTCACCACCGGTGGGACAGAGCTCTGGGGCCAACGTCCTGACTTTC.

This chain links TRBV5-5 with TRBJ1-2, with 7 nucleotides matching TRBD1. V was pared by 4 bases and J by 4 bases, with 13 bases of the junction left unmatched. The CDR3 is made up of 16 amino acids. Germline-derived CDR1 and CDR2 are SGHKS and YYEKEE (reference sequence). The CDR3 nucleotides are TGTGCCAGCAGCCTGATTGGACAGGCCCTTGGCTATGGCTACACCTTC. Amino acids: CASSLIGQALGYGYTF.

This chain links TRBV5-6 with TRBJ1-6, with 7 bases matching TRBD1. CDR1 and CDR2 (germline): SGHDT, YYEEEE. J lost 7 bases, V lost 0 bases, and 4 bases had no gene match. The CDR3 has 15 residues. The CDR3 here is CASSLDRGSNSPLHF. CDR3 coding DNA: TGTGCCAGCAGCTTGGACAGGGGATCGAATTCACCCCTCCACTTT.

The chain combines TRBV9 with TRBJ2-5; maybe TRBD2 (6 bases). Trimming shortened V by 0 bases and J by 2 bases, and 11 bases separated the two germline ends. The CDR3 covers 15 residues. Germline CDR1 is SGDLS and CDR2 is YYNGEE. CDR3 protein: CASSVAAGRQETQYF. In nucleotides, the CDR3 is TGTGCCAGCAGCGTAGCTGCAGGGAGGCAAGAGACCCAGTACTTC. The full variable domain, its missing parts supplied by reference TRBV9 and TRBJ2-5, is DSGVTQTPKHLITATGQRVTLRCSPRSGDLSVYWYQQSLDQGLQFLIQYYNGEERAKGNILERFSAQQFPDLHSELNLSSLELGDSALYFCASSVAAGRQETQYFGPGTRLLVL.

This clone came up once. The rearrangement links TRBV6-5 to TRBJ2-3; 8 bases match TRBD1. The V and J ends lost 7 bases and 1 base, in that order; junction bases with no gene match: 7. There are 15 residues in the CDR3. Germline-derived CDR1 and CDR2 are MNHEY and SVGAGI. CDR3 coding DNA: TGTGCCAGCAAACAGGGGGGTTTGGGCACAGATACGCAGTATTTT. It is translated as CASKQGGLGTDTQYF.

This clone appeared once. The chain recombines TRBV3-1 (or the pseudogene TRBV3-2) with TRBJ2-2, with D possibly being TRBD2 (5 bases). The CDR3 runs to 12 residues. Germline V gene data show CDR1 as LGHDT and CDR2 as YNNKEL (reference sequence). Trimming removed 2 bases at V and 11 bases at J, with 9 bases between. The CDR3 sequence: CASSQLTKELFF. CDR3 coding DNA: TGTGCCAGCAGCCAATTGACTAAAGAGCTGTTTTTT.

DNA of the CDR3: TGTGCCATCGGCGCTAGCGGGAGGGGAGGAGATACGCAGTATTTT. Protein: CAIGASGRGGDTQYF. The chain has TRBV10-3 and TRBJ2-3, with 12 bases lining up with TRBD2. J was trimmed by 5 bases and V by 8 bases; bases with no gene match: 8. The germline V gene encodes CDR1 ENHRY and CDR2 SYGVKD. The CDR3 has 15 residues.

The genes are TRBV7-2 and TRBJ2-1; 7 bases map to TRBD1. This CDR3 comprises 15 residues. Losses at the gene ends were 5 bases for V and 8 bases for J; bases not matched to a gene: 12. Germline V gene sequence: CDR1 SGHTA, CDR2 FQGNSA. The CDR3 sequence: CASSRTGTENYEQFF. The CDR3 DNA is TGTGCCAGCAGCAGAACCGGGACAGAGAACTATGAGCAGTTCTTC. Using reference TRBV7-2 and TRBJ2-1 for the parts outside the CDR3, the full variable domain is GAGVSQSPSNKVTEKGKDVELRCDPISGHTALYWYRQSLGQGLEFLIYFQGNSAPDKSGLPSDRFSAERTGGSVSTLTIQRTQQEDSAVYLCASSRTGTENYEQFFGPGTRLTVL.

The gene calls are TRBV10-3 and TRBJ1-1; TRBD1 might be the D (6 bases). The CDR3 loop spans 13 amino acids. Trimming cost V 5 bases and J 0 bases, with 7 bases left between them. Germline V gene lookup returns CDR1 ENHRY and CDR2 SYGVKD. The CDR3 coding sequence is TGTGCCATCAGTAGGACAGTGAACACTGAAGCTTTCTTT. Residues: CAISRTVNTEAFF.